The source of this TCR beta chain is a study of T cells in Graves' hyperthyroidism and ophthalmopathy (dated by TCRdb to about 2019). Study-level background: Peripheral blood was collected at initial diagnosis, before any treatment. A discovery cohort of about a hundred patients, 43 with Graves' ophthalmopathy and 55 to 60 with stable Graves' hyperthyroidism, was used to find distinguishing TCR V-J signatures. Whether ophthalmopathy could be predicted prospectively was tested in an independent validation cohort made up of 18 hyperthyroidism patients plus 17 patients who later progressed to ophthalmopathy. The 100 or so discovery patients were randomly split 7:3 into training and test sets. In several Graves' hyperthyroidism patients, the study also compared T-cell repertoires from thyroid tissue with T-cell repertoires from blood. After blood sampling, hyperthyroidism patients were treated with methimazole at a starting dose of 30 mg daily, and ophthalmopathy patients were treated with high-dose intravenous methylprednisolone. TCR Vbeta CDR3 sequencing of 140 or so peripheral blood samples (around 45 ophthalmopathy, about 75 hyperthyroidism and approximately 17 progressor patients) is reported in the paper. Summary of the overall study and its limitations: In validation, the model predicted progression to ophthalmopathy a median of about 6.5 months before onset, with over 60% sensitivity and about 75% specificity. No statistical method was used to fix the sample size in advance, and group allocation was not hidden from the investigators. Most expanded thyroid clonotypes (frequency above 0.001) were also found in blood, which suggests that blood repertoires may mirror thyroid immune responses. A 13 V-J signature model separated ophthalmopathy from stable hyperthyroidism, with approximately 87% sensitivity and 81.08% specificity in cross-validation and 80%/75% in testing.

The TCR beta CDR3 regions were amplified from RNA transcripts. The first round of RT-PCR for the TCR CDR3 was performed with the HTBI primer set and the Qiagen OneStep RT-PCR kit. Libraries were constructed in a second round of multiplex PCR, after which size selection and purification were carried out. Libraries were sequenced paired-end with 100 bp reads on an Illumina HiSeq2000. The study's own analysis went as follows. SOAPnuke was used to process the raw data, removing reads that contained adapters or uncalled bases, had a mean Phred below 15, or lacked an exact match to the constant primer or identifier. High-quality paired reads were merged with COPE v1.2.5, and unique nucleotide sequences were defined as clonotypes. MiTCR v1.1 was used to align clonotypes to the IMGT TRBV, TRBD and TRBJ reference segments. Analysis was restricted to V-J combinations with a frequency above 0.0001, which covered about 99% of repertoires. The TCS score was defined as the ratio of F50 (clonal expansion) to E x V (chaos), calculated using BLOSUM62-based TCRdist between CDR3 peptides within each V-J. Welch's t-statistics and random forest reduced around 510 V-J features to 13, which were used in a naive Bayes classifier (R e1071). TCRdb trimmed the raw reads at Q25, called clones with MiXCR and kept productive beta chains. Records with the same CDR3 protein are collapsed into one entry carrying the most frequent genes and DNA. TCRdb assigned the V and J calls; the authors' analysis was not used. For this sample there are under 300,000 distinct CDR3 sequences; 13% appear just once. 7% to 8.5% of the sample is held by the ten biggest clonotypes.

There are many counts of this clonotype. The antigen it recognizes is unknown. Base qualities are not recorded, but no much larger clone differs from it by a single base. The junction carries 9 bases between V and J, which are trimmed by 3 bases and 0 bases respectively. The CDR3 goes from the cysteine to the phenylalanine over 14 residues. Left in the record is the CDR3 DNA by itself, 42 bases read in frame from the first base. Hyperthyroidism patients were newly diagnosed, had a disease duration of under 2 months, and were aged 18 to 65 years. Exclusion was applied to patients with uncontrolled infections, other autoimmune diseases, pregnancy or lactation. Diagnoses relied on clinical symptoms, serum thyroxine and TRAb, thyroid ultrasound and orbital computed tomography. For progressor patients, blood was drawn at the first diagnosis of hyperthyroidism, before any ophthalmopathy symptoms had appeared. PBMCs were separated from 8 to 10 ml of fresh peripheral blood using Ficoll-Paque density gradient centrifugation. Patients classed as progressors first received a Graves' hyperthyroidism diagnosis and then went on to develop ophthalmopathy during follow-up. Total RNA was extracted using Trizol reagent, and RNA quality was assessed on an Agilent 2100 Bioanalyzer.

The clonotype was recovered from a woman between 25 and 40 years old with Graves' hyperthyroidism that later progressed to Graves' ophthalmopathy. The chain joins TRBV12-3 or TRBV12-4 to TRBJ2-7; TRBD1 could be the D gene, as 5 bases match. The sample consisted of blood. Here is the DNA: TGTGCCAGCAGTTTTTCTCAGGGCTCCTACGAGCAGTACTTC. Translated, it gives CASSFSQGSYEQYF.